This T cell receptor beta chain was obtained from a study of blood T cell repertoires in COVID-19. The method was immunoSEQ multiplex PCR; TCRdb's version includes in-frame clones alone and lacks a portion of them. The sample includes about 150,000 clones, 87% of them seen just once. The V gene's germline CDR1 is SGHRS and CDR2 YFSETQ. The CDR3 covers 16 residues. V lost 1 base to trimming and J lost 0 bases, with 8 bases between them. V gene TRBV5-1 combines with J gene TRBJ2-6, with a tentative D call TRBD2 (5 bases). Material: peripheral blood. The receptor's source is a man at least 80 years old with acute or convalescent COVID-19. The CDR3 protein is CASSLFRGSGANVLTF. CDR3 sequence (DNA): TGCGCCAGCAGCTTGTTTCGGGGCTCTGGGGCCAACGTCCTGACTTTC.